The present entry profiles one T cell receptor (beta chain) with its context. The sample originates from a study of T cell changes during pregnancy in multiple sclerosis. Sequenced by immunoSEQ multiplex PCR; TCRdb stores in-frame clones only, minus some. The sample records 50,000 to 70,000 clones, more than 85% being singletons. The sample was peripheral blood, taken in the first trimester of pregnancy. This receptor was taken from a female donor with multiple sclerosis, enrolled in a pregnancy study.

Written as DNA, the CDR3 is TGTGCCAGCAGTCCGACCGGGACAGGGGGCACTGAAGCTTTCTTT. This gives the protein CASSPTGTGGTEAFF. The chain couples TRBV27 to TRBJ1-1, with TRBD1 matching over 11 bases. The germline V gene encodes CDR1 MNHEY and CDR2 SMNVEV (reference sequence). Germline trimming cut 5 bases from V and 4 bases from J; bases unmatched to any gene: 6. The length of the CDR3 is 15 residues.